The rows below give T cell receptor beta chains drawn from one sample of a study of T cells in Graves' hyperthyroidism and ophthalmopathy. In TCRdb, the multiplex PCR reads were re-called with MiXCR into one record per CDR3 protein. The repertoire holds 560,000 or so distinct CDR3 sequences, with about 20% as singletons. Sample: blood. All receptors derive from a man between 40 and 49 years old with Graves' ophthalmopathy. Both conserved end residues are part of each CDR3. Each record gives: V gene, J gene, clone size, D gene, CDR3 protein, CDR3 DNA. D genes are given only for firm matches. Size is omitted from some rows. Given values are once, few, many or a class for expanded clones.

v_call: TRBV30; j_call: TRBJ1-1; clone_size: many; d_call: NA; cdr3_aa: CAWSVRGGEAFF; cdr3_nt: TGTGCCTGGAGTGTACGAGGGGGTGAAGCTTTCTTT
v_call: TRBV28; j_call: TRBJ2-7; clone_size: many; d_call: NA; cdr3_aa: CASSPSPEYEQYF; cdr3_nt: TGTGCCAGCAGCCCCTCCCCTGAATACGAGCAGTACTTC
v_call: TRBV12-3/TRBV12-4; j_call: TRBJ1-5; clone_size: NA; d_call: NA; cdr3_aa: CASSFPSGPQHF; cdr3_nt: TGTGCCAGCAGTTTCCCCTCTGGGCCCCAGCATTTT
v_call: TRBV6-1; j_call: TRBJ2-7; clone_size: NA; d_call: NA; cdr3_aa: CASSAPSGGAGSYEQYF; cdr3_nt: TGTGCCAGCAGCGCCCCGTCGGGGGGCGCGGGCTCCTACGAGCAGTACTTC
v_call: TRBV12-3/TRBV12-4; j_call: TRBJ1-1; clone_size: few; d_call: TRBD1; cdr3_aa: CASSFDRGEAFF; cdr3_nt: TGTGCCAGCAGTTTTGACAGGGGTGAAGCTTTCTTT
v_call: TRBV6-2/TRBV6-3; j_call: TRBJ2-7; clone_size: NA; d_call: NA; cdr3_aa: CASSYSVRRYEQYF; cdr3_nt: TGTGCCAGCAGTTACTCGGTCAGAAGATACGAGCAGTACTTC
v_call: TRBV6-1; j_call: TRBJ2-7; clone_size: many; d_call: NA; cdr3_aa: CASSEFPYEQYF; cdr3_nt: TGTGCCAGCAGTGAATTTCCCTACGAGCAGTACTTC
v_call: TRBV27; j_call: TRBJ2-1; clone_size: many; d_call: TRBD1; cdr3_aa: CASSARTGKDEQFF; cdr3_nt: TGTGCCAGCAGTGCGCGGACAGGGAAGGATGAGCAGTTCTTC
v_call: TRBV10-3; j_call: TRBJ2-7; clone_size: NA; d_call: NA; cdr3_aa: CAISDRTYEQYF; cdr3_nt: TGTGCCATCAGTGATCGGACTTACGAGCAGTACTTC
v_call: TRBV27; j_call: TRBJ1-1; clone_size: NA; d_call: NA; cdr3_aa: CASSLGVPVNTEAFF; cdr3_nt: TGTGCCAGCAGTTTAGGGGTACCGGTGAACACTGAAGCTTTCTTT
v_call: TRBV12-3/TRBV12-4; j_call: TRBJ1-5; clone_size: many; d_call: NA; cdr3_aa: CASSLGQSNQPQHF; cdr3_nt: TGTGCCAGCAGTTTGGGTCAGAGTAATCAGCCCCAGCATTTT
v_call: TRBV7-9; j_call: TRBJ2-7; clone_size: few; d_call: TRBD1; cdr3_aa: CASSPQGSFLGEQYF; cdr3_nt: TGTGCCAGCAGCCCACAGGGGTCCTTCCTTGGGGAGCAGTACTTC
v_call: TRBV7-2; j_call: TRBJ2-7; clone_size: few; d_call: NA; cdr3_aa: CASSQPGPQYEQYF; cdr3_nt: TGTGCCAGCAGTCAACCGGGACCTCAATACGAGCAGTACTTC
v_call: TRBV13; j_call: TRBJ2-1; clone_size: few; d_call: NA; cdr3_aa: CASSRLGTGSGEQFF; cdr3_nt: TGTGCCAGCAGCAGACTTGGGACTGGGTCAGGGGAGCAGTTCTTC
v_call: TRBV20-1; j_call: TRBJ1-1; clone_size: NA; d_call: NA; cdr3_aa: CSVQGLNTEAFF; cdr3_nt: TGCAGTGTTCAGGGCCTGAACACTGAAGCTTTCTTT
v_call: TRBV9; j_call: TRBJ1-1; clone_size: few; d_call: NA; cdr3_aa: CASSVARYTEAFF; cdr3_nt: TGTGCCAGCAGCGTTGCACGGTACACTGAAGCTTTCTTT
v_call: TRBV6-1; j_call: TRBJ2-4; clone_size: NA; d_call: NA; cdr3_aa: CASSPNLTKNIQYF; cdr3_nt: TGTGCCAGCAGCCCCAACCTAACCAAAAACATTCAGTACTTC
v_call: TRBV27; j_call: TRBJ2-7; clone_size: few; d_call: NA; cdr3_aa: CASSFQGGSYEQYF; cdr3_nt: TGTGCCAGCAGTTTTCAGGGAGGTTCCTACGAGCAGTACTTC
v_call: TRBV7-3; j_call: TRBJ2-5; clone_size: many; d_call: TRBD2; cdr3_aa: CASSPSGREETQYF; cdr3_nt: TGTGCCAGCAGCCCTAGCGGGAGGGAAGAGACCCAGTACTTC
v_call: TRBV5-1; j_call: TRBJ2-1; clone_size: few; d_call: NA; cdr3_aa: CASSFTDGRYFGVNEQFF; cdr3_nt: TGCGCCAGCAGCTTCACCGACGGCAGATACTTTGGGGTCAATGAGCAGTTCTTC
v_call: TRBV27; j_call: TRBJ1-2; clone_size: many; d_call: NA; cdr3_aa: CASKPLGQPTNYGYTF; cdr3_nt: TGTGCCAGCAAACCTCTAGGACAGCCCACTAACTATGGCTACACCTTC
v_call: TRBV28; j_call: TRBJ2-7; clone_size: few; d_call: NA; cdr3_aa: CASSSSRREQYF; cdr3_nt: TGTGCCAGCAGTTCATCTAGGCGGGAGCAGTACTTC
v_call: TRBV19; j_call: TRBJ2-3; clone_size: NA; d_call: TRBD1; cdr3_aa: CATEGGPNTQYF; cdr3_nt: TGTGCCACCGAAGGGGGCCCAAATACGCAGTATTTT
v_call: TRBV5-8; j_call: TRBJ1-6; clone_size: many; d_call: TRBD1; cdr3_aa: CASSLQQGKGSPLHF; cdr3_nt: TGTGCCAGCAGCTTACAACAGGGGAAGGGTTCACCCCTCCACTTT